This T cell receptor (beta chain) was identified in a study of blood T cell repertoires in COVID-19. Whole-study context: Acute and convalescent COVID-19 specimens originated in the United States, Italy and Spain. Sources were T cells, B-cell-depleted T cells, or PBMCs; the material itself was cDNA or gDNA.

Profiling relied on immunoSEQ multiplex PCR, and the TCRdb table lists in-frame clones only, not all of them. The data contain 70,000 to 90,000 clones, 80% to 90% of them singletons. The sequenced sample consisted of peripheral blood. This TCR was recovered from a woman aged 60-75 years with acute or convalescent COVID-19.

CDR3 amino acids: CASSGQGYYGYTF. CDR3 nucleotide sequence: TGTGCCAGCAGTGGACAGGGATACTATGGCTACACCTTC. J is TRBJ1-2 and V is TRBV28; 8 bases are shared with TRBD1. This CDR3 has 13 residues. Per germline, CDR1 MDHEN and CDR2 SYDVKM. V trimming: 5 bases; J trimming: 3 bases; junction bases outside the gene matches: 2.